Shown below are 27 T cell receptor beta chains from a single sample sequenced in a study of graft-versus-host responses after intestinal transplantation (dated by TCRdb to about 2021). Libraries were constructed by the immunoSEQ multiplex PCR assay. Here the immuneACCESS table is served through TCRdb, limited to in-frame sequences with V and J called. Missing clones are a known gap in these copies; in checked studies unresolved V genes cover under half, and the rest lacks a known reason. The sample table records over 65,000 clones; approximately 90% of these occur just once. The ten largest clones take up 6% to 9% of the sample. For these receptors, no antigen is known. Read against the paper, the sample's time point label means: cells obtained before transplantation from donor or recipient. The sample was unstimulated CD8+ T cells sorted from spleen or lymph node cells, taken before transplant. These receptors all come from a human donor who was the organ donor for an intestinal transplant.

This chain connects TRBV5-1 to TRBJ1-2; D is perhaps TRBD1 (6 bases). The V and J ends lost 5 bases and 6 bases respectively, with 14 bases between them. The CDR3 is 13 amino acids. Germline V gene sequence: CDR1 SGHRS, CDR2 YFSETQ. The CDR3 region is CASRNRETHGYTF. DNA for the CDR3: TGCGCCAGCAGAAACAGGGAAACCCATGGCTACACCTTC.

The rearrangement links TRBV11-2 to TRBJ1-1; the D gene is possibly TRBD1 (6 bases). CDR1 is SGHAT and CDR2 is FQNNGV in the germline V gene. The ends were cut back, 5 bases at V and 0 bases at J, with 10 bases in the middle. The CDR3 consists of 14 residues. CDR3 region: CASSPGQLNTEAFF. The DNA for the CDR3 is TGTGCCAGCAGCCCCGGACAGCTGAACACTGAAGCTTTCTTT.

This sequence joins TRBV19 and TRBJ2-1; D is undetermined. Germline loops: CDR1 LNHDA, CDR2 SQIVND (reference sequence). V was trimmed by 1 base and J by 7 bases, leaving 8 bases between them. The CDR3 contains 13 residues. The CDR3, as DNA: TGTGCCAGTAGTATAGGGTCCGGGAATGAGCAGTTCTTC. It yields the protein CASSIGSGNEQFF.

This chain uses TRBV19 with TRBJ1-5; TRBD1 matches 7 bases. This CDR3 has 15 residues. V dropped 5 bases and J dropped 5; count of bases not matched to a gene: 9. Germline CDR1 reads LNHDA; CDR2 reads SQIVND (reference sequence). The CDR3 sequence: CASSVLQGGHQPQHF. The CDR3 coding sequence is TGTGCCAGTAGTGTCCTTCAAGGGGGCCATCAGCCCCAGCATTTT.

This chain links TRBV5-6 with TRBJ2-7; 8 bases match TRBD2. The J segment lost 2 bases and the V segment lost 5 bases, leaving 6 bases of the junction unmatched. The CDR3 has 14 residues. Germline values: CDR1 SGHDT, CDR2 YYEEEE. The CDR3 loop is CASSGTRNPYEQYF. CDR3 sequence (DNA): TGTGCCAGCAGTGGGACTAGAAACCCCTACGAGCAGTACTTC.

In nucleotides, the CDR3 is TGTGCCAGCTCACCGCGGGACAGCCACACCTTC. Translating gives CASSPRDSHTF. This chain connects TRBV18 to TRBJ1-2; 7 nucleotides align to TRBD1. Looked up from germline, CDR1 is KGHSH and CDR2 is LQKENI. The CDR3 runs 11 residues. Losses at the gene ends were 3 bases for V and 12 bases for J; bases not matched to a gene: 4.

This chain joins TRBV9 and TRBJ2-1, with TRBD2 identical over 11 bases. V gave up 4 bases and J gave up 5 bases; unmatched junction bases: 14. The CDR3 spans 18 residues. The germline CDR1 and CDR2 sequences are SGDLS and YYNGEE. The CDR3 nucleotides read TGTGCCAGCAGCAATACGGATAGCGGGGGGGCCACCCACAATGAGCAGTTCTTC. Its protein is CASSNTDSGGATHNEQFF.

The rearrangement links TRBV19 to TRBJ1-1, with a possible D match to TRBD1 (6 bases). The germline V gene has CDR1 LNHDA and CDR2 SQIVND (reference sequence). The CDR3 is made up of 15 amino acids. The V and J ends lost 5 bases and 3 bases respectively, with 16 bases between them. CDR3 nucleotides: TGTGCCAGTAGTGTCATAACAGGGTCGCACACTGAAGCTTTCTTT. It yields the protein CASSVITGSHTEAFF.

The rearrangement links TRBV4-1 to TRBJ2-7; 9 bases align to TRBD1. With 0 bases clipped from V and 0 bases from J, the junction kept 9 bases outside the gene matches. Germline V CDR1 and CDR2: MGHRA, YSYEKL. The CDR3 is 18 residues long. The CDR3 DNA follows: TGCGCCAGCAGCCAAGAACCAATCGGGACAGGGAGCTCCTACGAGCAGTACTTC. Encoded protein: CASSQEPIGTGSSYEQYF.

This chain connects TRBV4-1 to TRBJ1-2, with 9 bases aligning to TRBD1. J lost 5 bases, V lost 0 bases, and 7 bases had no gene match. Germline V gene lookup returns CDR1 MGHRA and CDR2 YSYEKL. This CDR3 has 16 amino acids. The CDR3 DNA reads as TGCGCCAGCAGCCAAGATGGGGGGACAGGGCTTTATGGCTACACCTTC. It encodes CASSQDGGTGLYGYTF.

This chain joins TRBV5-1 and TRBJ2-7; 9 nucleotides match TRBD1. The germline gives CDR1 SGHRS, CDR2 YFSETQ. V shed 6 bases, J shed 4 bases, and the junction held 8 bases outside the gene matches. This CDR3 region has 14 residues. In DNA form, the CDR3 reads TGCGCCAGCAACTCCGGGACAGGGATATACGAGCAGTACTTC. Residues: CASNSGTGIYEQYF. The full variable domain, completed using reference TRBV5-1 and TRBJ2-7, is KAGVTQTPRYLIKTRGQQVTLSCSPISGHRSVSWYQQTPGQGLQFLFEYFSETQRNKGNFPGRFSGRQFSNSRSEMNVSTLELGDSALYLCASNSGTGIYEQYFGPGTRLTVT.

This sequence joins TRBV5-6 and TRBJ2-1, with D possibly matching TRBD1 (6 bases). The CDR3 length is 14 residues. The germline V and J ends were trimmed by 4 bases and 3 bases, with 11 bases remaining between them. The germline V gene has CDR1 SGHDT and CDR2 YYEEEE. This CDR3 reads CASSPQGSYNEQFF. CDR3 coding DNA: TGTGCCAGCAGCCCGCAGGGGAGCTACAATGAGCAGTTCTTC. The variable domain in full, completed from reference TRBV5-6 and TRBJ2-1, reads DAGVTQSPTHLIKTRGQQVTLRCSPKSGHDTVSWYQQALGQGPQFIFQYYEEEERQRGNFPDRFSGHQFPNYSSELNVNALLLGDSALYLCASSPQGSYNEQFFGPGTRLTVL.

CDR3 sequence reads: CASSLALAGGPREQFF. CDR3 nucleotide sequence: TGTGCCAGCAGCTTAGCGCTAGCGGGGGGGCCTCGGGAGCAGTTCTTC. This chain joins TRBV7-9 and TRBJ2-1; 12 positions match TRBD2. The germline V gene has CDR1 SEHNR and CDR2 FQNEAQ (reference sequence). CDR3 length: 16 residues. V was pared by 0 bases and J by 10 bases, with 7 bases of the junction left unmatched. Together with reference TRBV7-9 and TRBJ2-1, the CDR3 gives the full variable domain: DTGVSQNPRHKITKRGQNVTFRCDPISEHNRLYWYRQTLGQGPEFLTYFQNEAQLEKSRLLSDRFSAERPKGSFSTLEIQRTEQGDSAMYLCASSLALAGGPREQFFGPGTRLTVL.

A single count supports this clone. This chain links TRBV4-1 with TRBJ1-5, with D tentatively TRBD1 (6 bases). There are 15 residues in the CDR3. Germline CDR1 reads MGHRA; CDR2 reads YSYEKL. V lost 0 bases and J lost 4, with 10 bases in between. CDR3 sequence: CASSQERGQNQPQHF. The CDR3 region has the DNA TGCGCCAGCAGCCAAGAGAGGGGACAAAATCAGCCCCAGCATTTT.

DNA of the CDR3: TGTGCCAGCAGTTTGACTGGCTATGGCTACACCTTC. It encodes CASSLTGYGYTF. V is TRBV2 and J is TRBJ1-2, with D uncertain. The CDR3 has 12 residues. V dropped 5 bases and J dropped 4 bases, with 8 bases sitting between them. The germline CDR1 and CDR2 sequences are SNHLY and FYNNEI.

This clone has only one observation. CDR3 protein: CASSEAITGPGSPLHF. As DNA, the CDR3 is TGTGCCAGCAGTGAAGCGATAACAGGGCCGGGTTCACCCCTCCACTTT. The J gene is TRBJ1-6, the V gene TRBV2; tentative D call: TRBD1 (6 bases). The CDR3 is 16 residues long. CDR1 is SNHLY, CDR2 FYNNEI, per germline. V gave up 0 bases and J gave up 9 bases, with 15 bases separating them.

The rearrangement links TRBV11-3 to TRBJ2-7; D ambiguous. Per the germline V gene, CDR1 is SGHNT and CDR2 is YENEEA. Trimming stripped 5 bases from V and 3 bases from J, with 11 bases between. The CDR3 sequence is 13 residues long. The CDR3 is CASSPAPDYEQYF. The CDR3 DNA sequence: TGTGCCAGCAGCCCCGCCCCGGACTACGAGCAGTACTTC.

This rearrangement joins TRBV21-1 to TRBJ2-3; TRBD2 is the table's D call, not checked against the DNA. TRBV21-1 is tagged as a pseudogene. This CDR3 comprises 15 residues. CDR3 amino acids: CASSSRGTTTDTQYF. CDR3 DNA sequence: TGTGCCAGCAGCTCCCGGGGGACTACCACAGATACGCAGTATTTT.

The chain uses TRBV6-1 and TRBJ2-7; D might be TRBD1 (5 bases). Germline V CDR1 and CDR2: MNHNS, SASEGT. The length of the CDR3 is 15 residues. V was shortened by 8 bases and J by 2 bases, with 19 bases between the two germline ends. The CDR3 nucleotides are TGTGCCAGCCCACCCAAAGGGGCGGAGCCCTACGAGCAGTACTTC. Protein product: CASPPKGAEPYEQYF.

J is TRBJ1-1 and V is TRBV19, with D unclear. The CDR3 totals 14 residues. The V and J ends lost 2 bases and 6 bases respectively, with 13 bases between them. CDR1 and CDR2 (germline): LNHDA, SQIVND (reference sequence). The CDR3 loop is CASSIIPHGAEAFF. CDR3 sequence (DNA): TGTGCCAGTAGTATAATTCCGCATGGCGCTGAAGCTTTCTTT.

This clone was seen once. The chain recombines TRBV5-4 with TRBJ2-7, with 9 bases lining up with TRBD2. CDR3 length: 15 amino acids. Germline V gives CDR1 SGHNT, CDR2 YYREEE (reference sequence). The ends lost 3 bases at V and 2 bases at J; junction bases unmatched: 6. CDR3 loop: CASSSVAGAAYEQYF. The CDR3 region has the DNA TGTGCCAGCAGCTCGGTAGCGGGAGCGGCCTACGAGCAGTACTTC.

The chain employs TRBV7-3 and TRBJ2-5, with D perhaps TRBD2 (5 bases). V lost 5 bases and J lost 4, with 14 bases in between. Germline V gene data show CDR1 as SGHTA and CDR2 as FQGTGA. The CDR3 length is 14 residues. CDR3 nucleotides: TGTGCCAGCAGCCCCCATGGAGGTCTAGAGACCCAGTACTTC. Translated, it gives CASSPHGGLETQYF.

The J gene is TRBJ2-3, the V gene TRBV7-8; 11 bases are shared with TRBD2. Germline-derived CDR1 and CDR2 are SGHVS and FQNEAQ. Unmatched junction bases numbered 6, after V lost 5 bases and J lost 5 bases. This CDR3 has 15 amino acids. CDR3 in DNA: TGTGCCAGCAGCCTAACTAGCGGGAGACGAGATACGCAGTATTTT. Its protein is CASSLTSGRRDTQYF.

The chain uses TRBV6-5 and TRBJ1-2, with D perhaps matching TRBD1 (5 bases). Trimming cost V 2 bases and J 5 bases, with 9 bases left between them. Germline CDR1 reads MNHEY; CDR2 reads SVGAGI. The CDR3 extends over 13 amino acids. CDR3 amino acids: CASSYGAGYGYTF. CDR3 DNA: TGTGCCAGCAGTTACGGTGCAGGGTATGGCTACACCTTC.

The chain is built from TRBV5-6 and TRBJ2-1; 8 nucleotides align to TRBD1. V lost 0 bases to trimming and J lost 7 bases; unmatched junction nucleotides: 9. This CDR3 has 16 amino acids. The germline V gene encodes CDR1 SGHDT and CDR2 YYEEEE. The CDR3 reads CASSLARTGKWNEQFF. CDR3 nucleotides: TGTGCCAGCAGCTTGGCCAGGACAGGGAAATGGAATGAGCAGTTCTTC.

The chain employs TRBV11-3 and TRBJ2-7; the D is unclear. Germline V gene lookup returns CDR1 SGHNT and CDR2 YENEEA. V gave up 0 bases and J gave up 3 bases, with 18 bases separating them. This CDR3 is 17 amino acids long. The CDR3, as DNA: TGTGCCAGCAGCTTAGAAAGTGTGTTAGCAATAGGCTACGAGCAGTACTTC. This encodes CASSLESVLAIGYEQYF.

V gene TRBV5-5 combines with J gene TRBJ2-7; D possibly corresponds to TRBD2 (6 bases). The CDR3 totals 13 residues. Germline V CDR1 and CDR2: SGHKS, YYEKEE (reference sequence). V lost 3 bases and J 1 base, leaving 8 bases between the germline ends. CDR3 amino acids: CASSWDWSYEQYF. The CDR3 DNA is TGTGCCAGCAGCTGGGACTGGTCCTACGAGCAGTACTTC.